A selection of T cell receptor beta chains follows, all from one sample in a study of human T cells and chemical hapten exposure. TCRdb analysed the RACE reads with MiXCR anew, one entry per CDR3 protein. This sample has approximately 80,000 distinct CDR3 sequences, with more than 9% found just once. Material: whole blood, obtained in connection with sensitization to the hapten diphenylcyclopropenone (DPC). These receptors originate from a woman between 50 and 59 years old with alopecia areata. Some clones in this sample may be carry-over from other donors' samples. Both conserved end residues are part of each CDR3. A D gene is named only where the DNA matches it firmly. Part of the rows lack a size; the others show once, few, many or a class for expanded clones.

j_gene | abundance | v_gene | d_gene | len | CDR3nt | CDR3aa
TRBJ2-5 | many | TRBV7-2 | TRBD2 | 16 | TGTGCCAGCAGCTTAGTAGCCCTAGCGGGACAAGAGACCCAGTACTTC | CASSLVALAGQETQYF
TRBJ2-1 | . | TRBV5-1 | . | 12 | TGCGCCAGCAGGCCCTCCTCCCATGAGCAGTTCTTC | CASRPSSHEQFF
TRBJ2-5 | . | TRBV7-2 | TRBD2 | 13 | TGTGCCGGCAGCTTAGCGGGTCAAGAGACCCAGTACTTC | CAGSLAGQETQYF
TRBJ2-4 | . | TRBV20-1 | . | 11 | TGCAGTGCTCCGGGAGAGAACATTCAGTACTTC | CSAPGENIQYF
TRBJ1-6 | . | TRBV5-6 | . | 15 | TGTGCCAGCGATGACAGTAGCTCCTATAATTCACCCCTCCACTTT | CASDDSSSYNSPLHF
TRBJ1-2 | many | TRBV3-1 | . | 12 | TGTGCCAGCAGCCAGGGTCCCTATGGCTACACCTTC | CASSQGPYGYTF
TRBJ2-2 | few | TRBV7-9 | . | 14 | TGTGCCAGCAGCCCTACTAGACTGGGCGGGGAGCTGTTTTTT | CASSPTRLGGELFF
TRBJ1-1 | few | TRBV28 | . | 13 | TGTGCCAGCACCCCCCCCGGGAACACTGAAGCTTTCTTT | CASTPPGNTEAFF
TRBJ1-2 | many | TRBV20-1 | TRBD1 | 13 | TGCAGTGCGATACGACAGGGGGAACGTGGCTACACCTTC | CSAIRQGERGYTF
TRBJ2-7 | few | TRBV28 | TRBD1 | 14 | TGTGCCAGCAGGACAGGGTCCCCACCCTACGAGCAGTACTTC | CASRTGSPPYEQYF
TRBJ2-1 | many | TRBV3-1 | . | 13 | TGTGCCAGCAGCCAGAATAGAGGGGTTGAGCAGTTCTTC | CASSQNRGVEQFF
TRBJ1-1 | many | TRBV7-9 | . | 14 | TGTGCCAGCAGGACCGGGACGGAGAGCACTGAAGCTTTCTTT | CASRTGTESTEAFF
TRBJ1-6 | many | TRBV27 | TRBD1 | 13 | TGTGCCAGCAAGTGGACAGGGTCGACACCCCTCCACTTT | CASKWTGSTPLHF
TRBJ2-1 | many | TRBV20-1 | TRBD2 | 16 | TGCAGTGCTAGAGACGGACTAGCGGGATTGAGGAATGAGCAGTTCTTC | CSARDGLAGLRNEQFF
TRBJ2-1 | many | TRBV2 | . | 11 | TGTGCCAGTGGATGGTTACGGGAGCAGTTCTTC | CASGWLREQFF
TRBJ2-7 | . | TRBV30 | . | 16 | TGTGCCTGGGCCAAAACCCTCGGACAGTTGGCCTACGAGCAGTACTTC | CAWAKTLGQLAYEQYF
TRBJ1-1 | . | TRBV29-1 | TRBD1 | 13 | TGCAGCGTCGGGGGACAGTCGATCACTGAAGCTTTCTTT | CSVGGQSITEAFF
TRBJ2-7 | few | TRBV9 | TRBD2 | 14 | TGTGCCAGCAGCGTAGTGGGAGGGCCCAAGGAGCAGTACTTC | CASSVVGGPKEQYF
TRBJ2-5 | few | TRBV6-1 | TRBD1 | 13 | TGTGCCGGGAGCAACAGGGGATTGGGGACCCAGTACTTC | CAGSNRGLGTQYF
TRBJ2-7 | many | TRBV19 | TRBD1 | 14 | TGTGCCAGTACTCCGGGACAGCGGTCCTACGAGCAGTACTTC | CASTPGQRSYEQYF
TRBJ2-3 | many | TRBV9 | TRBD1 | 16 | TGTGCCAGCAGCGCGGGGACAGGGCGGCACACAGATACGCAGTATTTT | CASSAGTGRHTDTQYF
TRBJ2-2 | few | TRBV6-6 | TRBD1 | 15 | TGTGCCAGCAGTTACTCACAGGGGGACACCGGGGAGCTGTTTTTT | CASSYSQGDTGELFF
TRBJ2-7 | . | TRBV28 | TRBD1 | 13 | TGTGCCAGCAACGCAGGGACAGACTACGAGCAGTACTTC | CASNAGTDYEQYF
TRBJ2-7 | few | TRBV9 | . | 13 | TGTGCCAGCAGCGTGGACGGCACCTACGAGCAGTACTTC | CASSVDGTYEQYF
TRBJ2-2 | . | TRBV30 | . | 15 | TGTGCCTGGACCCCCGATGCACTTGGGCCCGGGGAGCTGTTTTTT | CAWTPDALGPGELFF
TRBJ2-7 | many | TRBV28 | . | 13 | TGTGCCAGCAGTTTGGGCGCCGACTACGAGCAGTACTTC | CASSLGADYEQYF
TRBJ2-2 | many | TRBV20-1 | TRBD1 | 13 | TGCAGTGCTAGGCCGACAGGGTATGGGGAGCTGTTTTTT | CSARPTGYGELFF
TRBJ2-7 | many | TRBV29-1 | . | 13 | TGCAGCGCGACCGGGACTGCAGCCTACGAGCAGTACTTC | CSATGTAAYEQYF
TRBJ2-7 | many | TRBV11-2 | . | 13 | TGTGCCAGCAGCTGGGACCGAGGGAACGAGCAGTACTTC | CASSWDRGNEQYF
TRBJ2-7 | many | TRBV20-1 | TRBD2 | 15 | TGCAGTGCTACCGAAATTAGCGGGGGATTCTACGAGCAGTACTTC | CSATEISGGFYEQYF
TRBJ2-6 | many | TRBV5-1 | . | 16 | TGCGCCAGCAGCTTGGGCCGGGCAACTGGGGCCAACGTCCTGACTTTC | CASSLGRATGANVLTF
TRBJ2-7 | few | TRBV11-3 | TRBD2 | 13 | TGTGCCAGCAGCCCAGCGGGAGGTTTCCAGCAGTACTTC | CASSPAGGFQQYF
TRBJ1-1 | many | TRBV29-1 | . | 13 | TGCAGCGTCCCCTTCGGGGCGGACACTGAAGCTTTCTTT | CSVPFGADTEAFF
TRBJ1-1 | few | TRBV27 | . | 15 | TGTGCCAGCAGTTTATCATGGGGGAGGGACACTGAAGCTTTCTTT | CASSLSWGRDTEAFF